The 28 T cell receptor beta chains below were found in one sample sequenced in a study of cytomegalovirus exposure and HLA in healthy donors. The PCR contained 60 Vbeta and 13 Jbeta primers. Method: immunoSEQ multiplex PCR; TCRdb's copy keeps in-frame clones and lacks some. The listing contains approximately 100,000 clones. What was sequenced was PBMCs. These receptors were collected from a man aged 50-60 years in good health and CMV-seronegative.

The V and J genes are TRBV19 and TRBJ1-1; 7 bases agree with TRBD1. With V trimmed by 6 bases and J by 7 bases, 2 bases remained unmatched. CDR3 size: 11 residues. Germline V gene lookup returns CDR1 LNHDA and CDR2 SQIVND (reference sequence). The CDR3 coding sequence is TGTGCCAGTAGGCGACAGGGTGAAGCTTTCTTT. It is translated as CASRRQGEAFF.

The chain employs TRBV19 and TRBJ1-2, with 9 bases identical to TRBD1. Germline V gene data show CDR1 as LNHDA and CDR2 as SQIVND (reference sequence). The CDR3 is 13 amino acids. The V segment lost 5 bases and the J segment 5 bases; nucleotides outside the gene matches: 3. CDR3 amino acids: CASSVDRGYGYTF. The CDR3 DNA sequence: TGTGCCAGTAGTGTTGACAGGGGGTATGGCTACACCTTC.

This chain links TRBV5-6 with TRBJ2-7; TRBD1 matches at 11 bases. The CDR3 consists of 15 residues. Germline V gene sequence: CDR1 SGHDT, CDR2 YYEEEE. The trim removed 4 bases at V and 4 bases at J, leaving 7 bases unmatched. The CDR3 spells CASSIGTGGGYEQYF. CDR3 in DNA: TGTGCCAGCAGCATCGGGACAGGGGGTGGTTACGAGCAGTACTTC. The variable domain in full, with the rest retrieved from reference TRBV5-6 and TRBJ2-7, is DAGVTQSPTHLIKTRGQQVTLRCSPKSGHDTVSWYQQALGQGPQFIFQYYEEEERQRGNFPDRFSGHQFPNYSSELNVNALLLGDSALYLCASSIGTGGGYEQYFGPGTRLTVT.

CDR3 nucleotides: TGTGCCAGCAGCTTGGTGGGCAGCTACGAGCAGTACTTC. Translating gives CASSLVGSYEQYF. The V and J genes are TRBV5-6 and TRBJ2-7; D gene unclear. The germline gives CDR1 SGHDT, CDR2 YYEEEE. V was trimmed by 0 bases and J by 3 bases, leaving 7 bases between them. This CDR3 has 13 residues.

The chain employs TRBV6-5 and TRBJ2-7; D perhaps matches TRBD1 (5 bases). Germline CDR1 reads MNHEY; CDR2 reads SVGAGI. Deletions cut 4 bases from V and 5 bases from J, with 12 bases between. There are 13 residues in the CDR3. CDR3 residues: CASSWKGIDEQYF. The DNA of the CDR3 is TGTGCCAGCAGTTGGAAGGGGATCGACGAGCAGTACTTC.

This sequence joins TRBV5-5 and TRBJ1-2, with a weak D call TRBD1 (6 bases). The CDR3 spans 14 residues. CDR1 and CDR2 from the germline V gene are SGHKS and YYEKEE (reference sequence). Trimming took off 0 bases at V and 6 bases at J, with 12 bases between the two ends. Here the CDR3 reads CASSLALGADGYTF. The CDR3 coding sequence is TGTGCCAGCAGCTTGGCTCTGGGGGCAGATGGCTACACCTTC.

CDR3 nucleotide sequence: TGTGCCAGCAGTGCAGGGGGAGACCACGAGCAGTACTTC. It is translated as CASSAGGDHEQYF. The rearrangement uses TRBV2 and TRBJ2-7; 7 bases match TRBD1. CDR1 and CDR2 (germline): SNHLY, FYNNEI. V gave up 4 bases and J gave up 5 bases; unmatched junction bases: 5. This CDR3 spans 13 amino acids.

The rearrangement uses TRBV5-1 and TRBJ1-1, with D perhaps matching TRBD1 (5 bases). Germline V gene data show CDR1 as SGHRS and CDR2 as YFSETQ. CDR3 size: 13 residues. V was pared by 1 base and J by 11 bases, with 15 bases between. For the CDR3, the DNA is TGCGCCAGCAGCTTGTATGATCAGGGTAGCGCTTTCTTT. Its protein is CASSLYDQGSAFF.

The V gene is TRBV6-1, the J gene TRBJ2-1; TRBD2 matches 11 bases. Trimming cost V 6 bases and J 15 bases; bases outside gene matches: 19. This CDR3 spans 16 amino acids. CDR1 is MNHNS, CDR2 SASEGT, per germline. The CDR3 DNA reads TGTGCCAGCAGCGAAAATAGCGGGGGGGCTTTGTATCGGCTGTTCTTC. The encoded protein is CASSENSGGALYRLFF.

The rearrangement links TRBV11-3 to TRBJ2-6, with 9 bases aligning to TRBD1. V shed 5 bases, J shed 0 bases, and the junction held 5 bases outside the gene matches. Germline V CDR1 and CDR2: SGHNT, YENEEA. CDR3 size: 17 residues. This CDR3 reads CASSPGTGSSGANVLTF. The CDR3 bases are TGTGCCAGCAGCCCCGGGACAGGGAGCTCTGGGGCCAACGTCCTGACTTTC.

The chain recombines TRBV27 with TRBJ1-5; 8 nucleotides line up with TRBD1. Germline CDR1 and CDR2: MNHEY and SMNVEV (reference sequence). The CDR3 runs to 18 residues. V lost 1 base to trimming and J lost 5 bases; unmatched junction nucleotides: 13. This CDR3 reads CASSLYGGRGPGYQPQHF. CDR3 DNA: TGTGCCAGCAGTTTATATGGGGGCAGGGGGCCAGGTTATCAGCCCCAGCATTTT.

V is TRBV7-9 and J is TRBJ2-7; 7 nucleotides agree with TRBD1. Germline lookup yields CDR1 SEHNR and CDR2 FQNEAQ (reference sequence). The CDR3 runs 15 residues. The junction had 11 bases not matched to a gene; V was cut back by 4 bases and J by 5 bases. CDR3 protein: CASSSPDRFQNEQYF. In DNA, the CDR3 is TGTGCCAGCAGCTCTCCGGACAGGTTCCAGAACGAGCAGTACTTC.

This chain joins TRBV19 and TRBJ2-7, with D possibly matching TRBD2 (6 bases). Per germline, CDR1 LNHDA and CDR2 SQIVND (reference sequence). The V gene lost 5 bases and the J gene lost 6 bases, with 17 bases spanning the gap. The CDR3 is 14 residues long. CDR3 nucleotide sequence: TGTGCCAGTAGTTTGTGGGACTCGTCTGGCGAGCAGTACTTC. Protein: CASSLWDSSGEQYF.

The genes are TRBV29-1 and TRBJ2-7, with D possibly matching TRBD2 (6 bases). Germline V lookup: CDR1 SQVTM, CDR2 ANQGSEA. This CDR3 spans 13 amino acids. Trimming removed 5 bases from V and 3 bases from J, with 14 bases in between. The CDR3 is CSVKGRELYEQYF. CDR3 sequence (DNA): TGCAGCGTTAAGGGGCGGGAACTCTACGAGCAGTACTTC.

The rearrangement joins TRBV9 to TRBJ1-2; TRBD1 aligns across 10 bases. After removal of 3 bases from V and 1 base from J, the junction contained 15 bases not matched to a gene. The V gene's germline CDR1 is SGDLS and CDR2 YYNGEE. The CDR3 runs 19 residues. This chain's CDR3 is CASSDRTGTGDGLNYGYTF. The DNA of the CDR3 is TGTGCCAGCAGCGATAGAACCGGGACAGGGGACGGTCTTAACTATGGCTACACCTTC. Drawing the rest from reference TRBV9 and TRBJ1-2, the complete variable domain is DSGVTQTPKHLITATGQRVTLRCSPRSGDLSVYWYQQSLDQGLQFLIQYYNGEERAKGNILERFSAQQFPDLHSELNLSSLELGDSALYFCASSDRTGTGDGLNYGYTFGSGTRLTVV.

The rearrangement uses TRBV4-3 and TRBJ2-7, with TRBD1 matching over 8 bases. The CDR3 has 17 residues. The ends lost 1 base at V and 6 bases at J; junction bases unmatched: 14. Germline CDR1 reads LGHNA; CDR2 reads YSLEER. The CDR3 DNA sequence: TGCGCCAGCAGCCAAGTACAGGGGGAACTAATTCTGGGCGAGCAGTACTTC. Its translation: CASSQVQGELILGEQYF.

The CDR3 DNA is TGCGCCAGCACTCCTAGCGGGGCGATCCAAGAGACCCAGTACTTC. Translated, it gives CASTPSGAIQETQYF. The chain carries TRBV5-1 and TRBJ2-5, with TRBD2 matching 9 bases. The CDR3 runs to 15 residues. In germline, CDR1 is SGHRS, CDR2 YFSETQ. V shed 6 bases and J 1 base; nucleotides not matched to a gene: 7.

Points on this clone: This sample includes further DNA sequences coding for the same CDR3. The chain combines TRBV6-5 with TRBJ1-1; D not certain. Trimming removed 1 base at V and 2 bases at J, with 8 bases between. The CDR3 sequence is 14 residues long. Germline values: CDR1 MNHEY, CDR2 SVGAGI. CDR3 protein: CASSYLRGNTEAFF. CDR3 coding DNA: TGTGCCAGCAGTTACTTGAGAGGAAACACTGAAGCTTTCTTT.

The gene calls are TRBV4-3 and TRBJ1-1; D not resolved. CDR3 length: 15 amino acids. Germline CDR1 LGHNA, CDR2 YSLEER. Trimming took 7 bases from V and 8 from J, leaving 23 bases between them. CDR3 nucleotides: TGCGCCAGCACCAAATCGTATGGAGGGCCAGGCGAAGCTTTCTTT. This codes for CASTKSYGGPGEAFF.

The chain recombines TRBV13 with TRBJ2-1; 13 positions match TRBD2. CDR1 is PRHDT, CDR2 FYEKMQ, per germline (reference sequence). Unmatched junction bases numbered 4, after V lost 5 bases and J lost 9 bases. There are 14 residues in the CDR3. CDR3 nucleotide sequence: TGTGCCAGCAGCGCCCGGACTAGCGGGAGTGAGCAGTTCTTC. Translating gives CASSARTSGSEQFF.

J is TRBJ1-1 and V is TRBV5-1; D is unresolved. CDR1 is SGHRS, CDR2 YFSETQ, per germline. The germline V and J ends were trimmed by 4 bases and 3 bases, with 4 bases remaining between them. The CDR3 consists of 11 residues. The DNA for the CDR3 is TGCGCCAGCAGCGCAGACACTGAAGCTTTCTTT. As protein: CASSADTEAFF.

Comment on this clone: In the same sample, other DNA sequences code for this CDR3. The chain recombines TRBV6-5 with TRBJ1-2; 7 nucleotides agree with TRBD1. The CDR3 is 13 residues long. V lost 5 bases, J lost 2 bases, and 2 bases stayed unmatched. Germline V gives CDR1 MNHEY, CDR2 SVGAGI. In nucleotides, the CDR3 is TGTGCCAGCAGTAGACAGGGAAACTATGGCTACACCTTC. It is translated as CASSRQGNYGYTF.

V gene TRBV20-1 combines with J gene TRBJ2-7; TRBD2 is a possible D gene (6 bases). In germline, CDR1 is DFQATT, CDR2 SNEGSKA (reference sequence). The CDR3 extends over 11 amino acids. The ends were cut back, 0 bases at V and 9 bases at J, with 9 bases in the middle. The DNA for the CDR3 is TGCAGTGCTAGAGATCTGGAGGGGCAGTACTTC. Protein product: CSARDLEGQYF.

The chain is built from TRBV6-1 and TRBJ1-2; D not resolved. This CDR3 contains 14 residues. Germline CDR1 reads MNHNS; CDR2 reads SASEGT. Trimming cost V 0 bases and J 3 bases, with 8 bases left between them. CDR3 coding DNA: TGTGCCAGCAGTGAAGCTGGCAGATACTATGGCTACACCTTC. Translation gives CASSEAGRYYGYTF.

Here the CDR3 DNA reads TGTGCCAGCAGCGCCACCGGGACAGGGATTTCCTCCCTCCACTTT. Its protein is CASSATGTGISSLHF. The chain employs TRBV9 and TRBJ1-6, with 9 bases that match TRBD1. The germline V gene encodes CDR1 SGDLS and CDR2 YYNGEE. The CDR3 runs to 15 residues. Germline trimming cut 3 bases from V and 14 bases from J; bases unmatched to any gene: 12.

The rearrangement links TRBV5-4 to TRBJ1-2; a weak D match, TRBD1 (6 bases). In germline, CDR1 is SGHNT, CDR2 YYREEE (reference sequence). CDR3 length: 14 amino acids. V was shortened by 4 bases and J by 7 bases, with 17 bases between the two germline ends. The CDR3 DNA is TGTGCCAGCAGCCCTACCCGCCAGGGGACTGGCTACACCTTC. Translation: CASSPTRQGTGYTF.

The V call is TRBV6-5, the J call TRBJ2-5, with 7 positions matching TRBD2. V lost 0 bases to trimming and J lost 6 bases; unmatched junction nucleotides: 4. The CDR3 is 14 residues long. Germline values: CDR1 MNHEY, CDR2 SVGAGI. CDR3 in DNA: TGTGCCAGCAGTTACTCGAGACTAGCACAGACCCAGTACTTC. This sequence encodes CASSYSRLAQTQYF.

The chain uses TRBV5-4 and TRBJ2-1; 7 nucleotides match TRBD1. The CDR3 has 15 residues. Per the germline V gene, CDR1 is SGHNT and CDR2 is YYREEE (reference sequence). V lost 4 bases and J lost 4; bases outside the gene matches: 8. CDR3 DNA: TGTGCCAGCAGCCCCGGGACAGCAGATTACAATGAGCAGTTCTTC. Its translation: CASSPGTADYNEQFF.